This TCR beta chain was captured in a study of identical twins. TCRdb used MiXCR to reprocess the 5' RACE reads, holding one entry per CDR3 protein. Here the sample spans 690,000 or so distinct CDR3 sequences, 8.6% being singletons. The V and J ends lost 5 bases and 10 bases, in that order; junction bases with no gene match: 13. CDR3 length equals 15 residues. Germline CDR1 SGHVS, CDR2 FQNEAQ. The sample also formed part of further work on yellow fever vaccine responses in identical twins. That source reports: As reported, the vaccine T cell response of twins seemed partly convergent and partly personalized.

Source material: PBMCs. The sequence was collected from a woman aged 18 to 35 in good health. This chain connects TRBV7-8 to TRBJ2-1; 8 positions match TRBD1. CDR3 coding DNA: TGTGCCAGCAGCCCAGGGACAGGTTTTATATACGAGCAGTTCTTC. This codes for CASSPGTGFIYEQFF. Full variable domain (outside the CDR3, taken from reference TRBV7-8 and TRBJ2-1): GAGVSQSPRYKVAKRGQDVALRCDPISGHVSLFWYQQALGQGPEFLTYFQNEAQLDKSGLPSDRFFAERPEGSVSTLKIQRTQQEDSAVYLCASSPGTGFIYEQFFGPGTRLTVL.